This T cell receptor beta chain stems from a study of ipilimumab plus nivolumab after autologous stem cell transplantation. Study context: DLBCL patients had primary refractory or relapsed disease.

The table came from immunoSEQ multiplex PCR; TCRdb's copy has only in-frame clones and leaves some out. The data contain approximately 15,000 clones, more than 60% of them seen just once; the ten biggest clones take up about 40%. Study-level results: The authors say TCR, Treg and microbiome findings warrant further study.

Note on this clone: Its antigen is undetermined.

V was clipped by 2 bases and J by 6 bases; unmatched bases: 11. Germline CDR1 is SGDLS and CDR2 is YYNGEE. CDR3 size: 15 residues. Patients received nivolumab 3 mg/kg at weeks 1, 4, 7, 10, then fortnightly to week 26. This sequence joins TRBV9 and TRBJ2-7; the match to TRBD2 covers 7 bases. Sequencing was performed on PBMCs, taken in a trial of ipilimumab plus nivolumab as post-transplant consolidation. This clonotype was sampled from a male donor with diffuse large B-cell lymphoma. CDR3 sequence: CASSVDAGASGEQYF. The CDR3 DNA is TGTGCCAGCAGCGTCGATGCGGGAGCCTCGGGCGAGCAGTACTTC.